A single sample is the source of the 25 T cell receptor beta chains below, sequenced in a study of identical twins. TCRdb re-derived calls from the 5' RACE reads in MiXCR, one entry per CDR3 protein. The sample comprises some 500,000 distinct CDR3 sequences, around 14% of which are singletons, and approximately 0.52% rests with the top ten. The data also belong to a second study, concerning yellow fever vaccine responses in identical twins.

Specimen: CD4+ T cells sorted from blood. These receptors were obtained from a young woman in good health.

In this sample, this clonotype turned up a few times. The chain employs TRBV12-3 or TRBV12-4 and TRBJ2-5, with a possible D match to TRBD1 (5 bases). Trimming shortened V by 6 bases and J by 1 base, and 12 bases separated the two germline ends. The CDR3 loop spans 14 amino acids. Here the CDR3 DNA reads TGTGCCAGCAGCAACGGACACATCCAAGAGACCCAGTACTTC. It translates to CASSNGHIQETQYF.

This clonotype was found many times. The chain is built from TRBV29-1 and TRBJ2-2, with a possible D match to TRBD2 (5 bases). The CDR3 totals 15 residues. Germline lookup yields CDR1 SQVTM and CDR2 ANQGSEA. The V end was cut by 3 bases, the J end by 4 bases, with 15 bases between. CDR3 residues: CSVERASGFTGELFF. In DNA form, the CDR3 reads TGCAGCGTTGAGAGGGCCAGCGGCTTCACCGGGGAGCTGTTTTTT.

There are a few counts of this clonotype. The chain uses TRBV7-6 and TRBJ1-5, with unresolved D. Germline V CDR1 and CDR2: SGHVS, FNYEAQ. The V gene lost 5 bases and the J gene lost 0 bases, with 11 bases spanning the gap. The CDR3 extends over 15 amino acids. The CDR3 here is CASSLDGLSNQPQHF. The CDR3 DNA sequence: TGTGCCAGCAGCCTGGACGGTCTTAGCAATCAGCCCCAGCATTTT.

This clonotype turned up a few times. V usage is TRBV6-6 and J usage is TRBJ2-7; D remains unclear. V lost 6 bases to trimming and J lost 3 bases, with 12 bases between them. The CDR3 is 13 residues long. Germline V gene data show CDR1 as MNHNY and CDR2 as SVGAGI (reference sequence). CDR3 DNA sequence: TGTGCCAGCAGGCCGGCTCCGGTCTACGAGCAGTACTTC. Translated: CASRPAPVYEQYF.

Remarks on this clonotype: A much larger clone sits a single nucleotide away, making a read error possible. J is TRBJ2-3 and V is TRBV4-3; weak D call: TRBD1 (5 bases). The CDR3 totals 14 residues. CDR1 LGHNA and CDR2 YSLEER come from the germline V gene. CDR3 DNA: TGCGCCAGCGGCCAATCCCCGACAGCAGATACGCAGTATTTT. Its translation is CASGQSPTADTQYF.

V gene TRBV7-2 combines with J gene TRBJ2-1; D may be TRBD2 (6 bases). The CDR3 is 16 amino acids. From germline, CDR1 is SGHTA and CDR2 FQGNSA. V was shortened by 2 bases and J by 7 bases, with 18 bases between the two germline ends. CDR3 nucleotides: TGTGCCAGCAGCTTAACGGCATCGGGGGTAAGGAATGAGCAGTTCTTC. Amino acids: CASSLTASGVRNEQFF.

The table lists this clonotype with a few counts. V is TRBV9 and J is TRBJ2-1, with D maybe TRBD2 (5 bases). The germline V gene has CDR1 SGDLS and CDR2 YYNGEE. The CDR3 has 17 amino acids. V lost 0 bases, J lost 0 bases, and 13 bases lay in between. CDR3 protein: CASSVGLAIDSYNEQFF. The DNA of the CDR3 is TGTGCCAGCAGCGTAGGCCTAGCAATAGACTCCTACAATGAGCAGTTCTTC.

The chain joins TRBV7-9 to TRBJ1-4; 7 nucleotides agree with TRBD1. This CDR3 is built from 17 residues. Germline V lookup: CDR1 SEHNR, CDR2 FQNEAQ (reference sequence). J lost 3 bases, V lost 5 bases, and 12 bases had no gene match. CDR3 nucleotide sequence: TGTGCCAGCAGCCCGAAGACAGGGCGCGCGGCTAATGAAAAACTGTTTTTT. It yields the protein CASSPKTGRAANEKLFF. Full variable domain (remainder filled in from reference TRBV7-9 and TRBJ1-4): DTGVSQNPRHKITKRGQNVTFRCDPISEHNRLYWYRQTLGQGPEFLTYFQNEAQLEKSRLLSDRFSAERPKGSFSTLEIQRTEQGDSAMYLCASSPKTGRAANEKLFFGSGTQLSVL.

The gene calls are TRBV14 and TRBJ2-3, with D possibly TRBD1 on 6 matching bases. From germline, CDR1 is SGHDN and CDR2 FVKESK. The CDR3 loop spans 15 amino acids. The V end lost 1 base, the J end lost 2 bases, and 10 bases lay between the germline ends. Here the CDR3 reads CASSQATGFTDTQYF. CDR3 DNA sequence: TGTGCCAGCAGCCAAGCGACAGGATTCACAGATACGCAGTATTTT.

The CDR3 here is CASSLVQGTGKEQYF. The CDR3 DNA is TGTGCCAGCAGTTTAGTCCAGGGGACGGGGAAAGAGCAGTACTTC. The chain employs TRBV28 and TRBJ2-7, with a possible D match to TRBD1 (6 bases). The V end lost 2 bases, the J end lost 7 bases, and 18 bases lay between the germline ends. The germline CDR1 and CDR2 sequences are MDHEN and SYDVKM. This CDR3 spans 15 amino acids.

This chain connects TRBV4-2 to TRBJ2-1, with TRBD2 matching over 10 bases. Losses at the gene ends were 5 bases for V and 8 bases for J; bases not matched to a gene: 6. Germline CDR1 is LGHNA and CDR2 is YNFKEQ. The CDR3 sequence is 14 residues long. The CDR3 loop is CASSSRTSGHEQFF. The CDR3 DNA follows: TGTGCCAGCAGCTCCCGGACTAGCGGCCATGAGCAGTTCTTC.

V and J are TRBV7-2 and TRBJ2-1; D not certain. Between the trimmed V and J ends, which lost 5 bases and 10 bases, there was a span of 12 bases. Germline V CDR1 and CDR2: SGHTA, FQGNSA. This CDR3 spans 12 amino acids. The CDR3 DNA sequence: TGTGCCAGCAGCCCTGCCTGGGGAGAGCAGTTCTTC. This translates into CASSPAWGEQFF. The full variable domain, with the rest looked up from reference TRBV7-2 and TRBJ2-1, is GAGVSQSPSNKVTEKGKDVELRCDPISGHTALYWYRQSLGQGLEFLIYFQGNSAPDKSGLPSDRFSAERTGGSVSTLTIQRTQQEDSAVYLCASSPAWGEQFFGPGTRLTVL.

CDR3 bases: TGTGCCAGCAGCGTCGGAGGGAGTCTAGAGACCCAGTACTTC. Its translation is CASSVGGSLETQYF. The rearrangement links TRBV9 to TRBJ2-5, with D possibly TRBD2 on 6 matching bases. Trimming removed 2 bases from V and 4 bases from J, with 12 bases in between. This CDR3 contains 14 residues. The germline V gene encodes CDR1 SGDLS and CDR2 YYNGEE.

The genes are TRBV11-3 and TRBJ2-1; 7 bases are shared with TRBD2. The CDR3 sequence is 15 residues long. With 5 bases clipped from V and 9 bases from J, the junction kept 13 bases outside the gene matches. CDR1 is SGHNT, CDR2 YENEEA, per germline. The CDR3 reads CASSPSRAGFGEQFF. The CDR3 nucleotides are TGTGCCAGCAGCCCGAGTAGAGCGGGGTTTGGTGAGCAGTTCTTC.

This clonotype was counted many times. The J gene is TRBJ2-2, the V gene TRBV5-1, with no clear D. This CDR3 has 16 amino acids. Trimming took off 0 bases at V and 0 bases at J, with 9 bases between the two ends. Germline CDR1 is SGHRS and CDR2 is YFSETQ. In DNA, the CDR3 is TGCGCCAGCAGCTTGGGAGGCCTAGCGAACACCGGGGAGCTGTTTTTT. Translating it yields CASSLGGLANTGELFF. The whole variable domain, remainder taken from reference TRBV5-1 and TRBJ2-2, is KAGVTQTPRYLIKTRGQQVTLSCSPISGHRSVSWYQQTPGQGLQFLFEYFSETQRNKGNFPGRFSGRQFSNSRSEMNVSTLELGDSALYLCASSLGGLANTGELFFGEGSRLTVL.

This clonotype was found a few times. The chain uses TRBV10-3 and TRBJ1-1; D ambiguous. Germline V gives CDR1 ENHRY, CDR2 SYGVKD. V lost 0 bases and J lost 0, with 2 bases in between. This CDR3 comprises 13 residues. In nucleotides, the CDR3 is TGTGCCATCAGTGAGTCGGTGAACACTGAAGCTTTCTTT. Translation gives CAISESVNTEAFF.

The chain recombines TRBV7-2 with TRBJ2-5, with D perhaps given as TRBD1 or TRBD2 (5 bases each). Germline V CDR1 and CDR2: SGHTA, FQGNSA. The length of the CDR3 is 14 residues. V was clipped by 7 bases and J by 3 bases, with 15 bases between them. The DNA for the CDR3 is TGTGCCAGCAACCTGGGGACCAATAAAGAGACCCAGTACTTC. Its translation: CASNLGTNKETQYF.

The chain combines TRBV28 with TRBJ2-1; possibly TRBD2 for D (6 bases). The germline V gene encodes CDR1 MDHEN and CDR2 SYDVKM. There are 14 residues in the CDR3. The V end was cut by 6 bases, the J end by 3 bases, with 12 bases between. For the CDR3, the DNA is TGTGCCAGCAGCCCTTTAGCGGACTACAATGAGCAGTTCTTC. This translates into CASSPLADYNEQFF.

This clonotype was observed a few times. V and J are TRBV20-1 and TRBJ2-1; 13 bases match TRBD2. Germline V gene data show CDR1 as DFQATT and CDR2 as SNEGSKA (reference sequence). The length of the CDR3 is 14 residues. The ends lost 3 bases at V and 5 bases at J; junction bases unmatched: 1. CDR3 region: CSARGLAGNNEQFF. In DNA, the CDR3 is TGCAGTGCTAGGGGACTAGCGGGAAACAATGAGCAGTTCTTC.

This clonotype appeared many times. V gene TRBV7-2 combines with J gene TRBJ1-2, with TRBD1 matching 8 bases. Trimming took 5 bases from V and 9 from J; bases not matched to a gene: 8. CDR3 length equals 13 residues. Germline CDR1 reads SGHTA; CDR2 reads FQGNSA. The CDR3 here is CASSPRGQASYTF. CDR3 DNA sequence: TGTGCCAGCAGCCCTAGGGGACAGGCAAGCTACACCTTC.

The chain couples TRBV10-1 to TRBJ2-5; either TRBD1 or TRBD2 may fit D (6 bases each). Trimming took off 6 bases at V and 3 bases at J, with 14 bases between the two ends. CDR3 length: 14 residues. From germline, CDR1 is WNHNN and CDR2 SYGVQD (reference sequence). CDR3 residues: CASSGGGAKETQYF. CDR3 coding DNA: TGCGCCAGCAGCGGAGGGGGTGCCAAAGAGACCCAGTACTTC.

The chain uses TRBV7-6 and TRBJ2-2; D gene unclear. Between the trimmed V and J ends, which lost 5 bases and 2 bases, there was a span of 12 bases. The CDR3 consists of 15 residues. Per the germline V gene, CDR1 is SGHVS and CDR2 is FNYEAQ. In DNA, the CDR3 is TGTGCCAGCAGCATCCCGGGCCTTAACACCGGGGAGCTGTTTTTT. Residues: CASSIPGLNTGELFF.

The chain employs TRBV20-1 and TRBJ2-7; the D call may be TRBD1 or TRBD2 (6 bases each). The CDR3 covers 14 residues. The V gene's germline CDR1 is DFQATT and CDR2 SNEGSKA (reference sequence). V dropped 3 bases and J dropped 3 bases, with 15 bases sitting between them. DNA of the CDR3: TGCAGTGCTAGCCGGGGGCTAACGTTCTACGAGCAGTACTTC. Its translation is CSASRGLTFYEQYF.

At least ten counts were recorded for this clonotype. This chain links TRBV5-1 with TRBJ2-1; 7 bases agree with TRBD1. The CDR3 sequence is 13 residues long. The V segment lost 4 bases and the J segment 9 bases; nucleotides outside the gene matches: 7. CDR1 and CDR2 (germline): SGHRS, YFSETQ. The CDR3 DNA follows: TGCGCCAGCAGCACCCAGGGGGTCGGTGAGCAGTTCTTC. This sequence encodes CASSTQGVGEQFF.

This clonotype occurred a few times. The V and J genes are TRBV5-1 and TRBJ2-1, with 10 bases aligning to TRBD1. This CDR3 is 14 amino acids long. The germline V gene encodes CDR1 SGHRS and CDR2 YFSETQ. Unmatched junction bases numbered 6, after V lost 4 bases and J lost 8 bases. The CDR3, as DNA: TGCGCCAGCAGCCGGGACAGGGGCGGGGATGAGCAGTTCTTC. Translation gives CASSRDRGGDEQFF.